A selection of T cell receptor beta chains follows, all from one sample in a study of blood T cell repertoires in COVID-19. TCRdb keeps only in-frame clones here, not all; method: immunoSEQ multiplex PCR. The sample shows about 350,000 clones, about 90% of them seen only once. The sample taken for sequencing was peripheral blood. All receptors derive from a woman between 18 and 30 years old who had recovered from COVID-19. Each CDR3 is given with its conserved first and last residue. A D gene is named only where the DNA matches it firmly. Clone sizes are given selectively: once, few, many, or a class where the clone is expanded.

clone size	D gene	V gene	J gene	CDR3 protein	CDR3 DNA
.	TRBD2	TRBV6-5	TRBJ2-2	CASSYSVGLAPGELFF	TGTGCCAGCAGTTACTCGGTGGGACTAGCGCCCGGGGAGCTGTTTTTT
.	TRBD1	TRBV5-1	TRBJ1-1	CASSSVPTGGETEAFF	TGCGCCAGCAGCTCCGTCCCGACAGGGGGGGAAACTGAAGCTTTCTTT
.	TRBD1	TRBV11-3	TRBJ1-3	CASSSRDRGPVLGNTIYF	TGTGCCAGCAGCTCCCGGGACAGGGGGCCTGTGTTAGGAAACACCATATATTTT
.	TRBD1	TRBV7-8	TRBJ2-3	CASSFTGASTDTQYF	TGTGCCAGCAGCTTCACAGGGGCTAGCACAGATACGCAGTATTTT
.	.	TRBV9	TRBJ2-3	CASSVAGGHVDTQYF	TGTGCCAGCAGCGTAGCCGGGGGGCATGTAGATACGCAGTATTTT
.	.	TRBV18	TRBJ1-5	CASSPQLNSNQPQHF	TGTGCCAGCTCACCACAGCTAAATAGCAATCAGCCCCAGCATTTT
.	.	TRBV7-8	TRBJ2-1	CASSPLSGEQFF	TGTGCCAGCAGCCCCCTCTCGGGTGAGCAGTTCTTC
.	.	TRBV19	TRBJ1-1	CASSISGLNTEAFF	TGTGCCAGTAGTATCTCAGGGCTGAACACTGAAGCTTTCTTT
.	.	TRBV7-9	TRBJ2-1	CASSLDPRGSYNEQFF	TGTGCCAGCAGCTTAGACCCCCGGGGCTCCTACAATGAGCAGTTCTTC
.	.	TRBV6-2/TRBV6-3	TRBJ2-3	CASSYPLVRSPADFTDTQYF	TGTGCCAGCAGTTACCCACTGGTCCGGTCCCCAGCGGACTTCACAGATACGCAGTATTTT
.	TRBD1	TRBV6-5	TRBJ1-1	CASSYRGPGTEAFF	TGTGCCAGCAGTTACAGGGGGCCGGGGACTGAAGCTTTCTTT
.	.	TRBV19	TRBJ1-1	CASSIPTGTTEAFF	TGTGCCAGTAGTATCCCCACAGGCACTACTGAAGCTTTCTTT
.	TRBD1	TRBV30	TRBJ1-1	CAWSGDRARNTEAFF	TGTGCCTGGAGTGGAGACAGGGCTAGGAACACTGAAGCTTTCTTT
once	.	TRBV4-3	TRBJ1-2	CASSHRNPGNGGYTF	TGCGCCAGCAGCCACCGAAACCCAGGGAATGGTGGCTACACCTTC
.	TRBD1	TRBV29-1	TRBJ1-2	CSVDGDRGGNYGYTF	TGCAGCGTTGACGGTGACAGGGGAGGCAACTATGGCTACACCTTC
.	.	TRBV18	TRBJ2-1	CASSSTRGSYNEQFF	TGTGCCAGCTCATCAACCAGGGGTTCCTACAATGAGCAGTTCTTC
.	TRBD1	TRBV5-5	TRBJ1-1	CASSWGTGGTEAFF	TGTGCCAGCAGCTGGGGGACAGGGGGCACTGAAGCTTTCTTT
.	.	TRBV3-1/TRBV3-2	TRBJ2-3	CASTQGGTDTQYF	TGTGCCAGCACCCAGGGCGGGACAGATACGCAGTATTTT
few	TRBD1	TRBV15	TRBJ2-6	CATSARTGDGANVLTF	TGTGCCACCAGCGCCAGGACAGGGGATGGGGCCAACGTCCTGACTTTC
.	.	TRBV7-9	TRBJ2-3	CASSLSTDTQYF	TGTGCCAGCTCCTTGAGCACAGATACGCAGTATTTT
.	.	TRBV7-9	TRBJ1-4	CASSLAVEKLFF	TGTGCCAGCAGCTTAGCCGTGGAAAAACTGTTTTTT
.	.	TRBV19	TRBJ1-2	CASSIDRPGMAGYTF	TGTGCCAGTAGTATAGATCGTCCGGGTATGGCTGGATACACCTTC
.	TRBD2	TRBV30	TRBJ2-1	CAWSPGGYNEQFF	TGTGCCTGGAGCCCGGGAGGGTACAATGAGCAGTTCTTC
.	TRBD1	TRBV19	TRBJ2-5	CASSIGTGGLGETQYF	TGTGCCAGTAGTATAGGGACAGGGGGCTTGGGAGAGACCCAGTACTTC
.	TRBD1	TRBV7-9	TRBJ1-4	CASSFGDRDNEKLFF	TGTGCCAGCAGCTTCGGAGACAGGGATAATGAAAAACTGTTTTTT
few	TRBD1	TRBV30	TRBJ1-4	CAWNRGSTNEKLFF	TGTGCCTGGAACAGGGGGAGCACTAATGAAAAACTGTTTTTT
.	TRBD1	TRBV9	TRBJ2-2	CASSTPGGADGELFF	TGTGCCAGCAGCACCCCAGGGGGCGCGGACGGGGAGCTGTTTTTT
.	.	TRBV2	TRBJ1-5	CASSDPQGSQPQHF	TGTGCCAGCAGTGACCCACAGGGTAGTCAGCCCCAGCATTTT
.	.	TRBV12-5	TRBJ2-1	CASGLVRMAGIAYNEQFF	TGTGCTAGTGGTTTGGTACGCATGGCAGGGATAGCCTACAATGAGCAGTTCTTC
.	.	TRBV5-8	TRBJ2-2	CASSLHRPAGNTGELFF	TGTGCCAGCAGCTTGCACCGACCAGCGGGTAACACCGGGGAGCTGTTTTTT
once	.	TRBV7-2	TRBJ1-2	CASSSRRTASYGYTF	TGTGCCAGCAGCTCAAGGCGGACAGCCTCCTATGGCTACACCTTC
.	TRBD1	TRBV27	TRBJ1-2	CASSQNGQAVGYTF	TGTGCCAGCAGCCAAAATGGACAGGCGGTTGGCTACACCTTC
.	.	TRBV4-3	TRBJ2-4	CASSQEWGEIQYF	TGCGCCAGCAGCCAAGAGTGGGGGGAAATTCAGTACTTC
once	.	TRBV11-3	TRBJ2-1	CASSPPGLGAEQFF	TGTGCCAGCAGCCCCCCGGGTTTAGGGGCTGAGCAGTTCTTC
.	TRBD2	TRBV7-2	TRBJ2-3	CASSLELAGTDTQYF	TGTGCCAGCAGCTTAGAACTAGCGGGCACAGATACGCAGTATTTT
.	TRBD2	TRBV5-6	TRBJ2-3	CASSSLAGERDTQYF	TGTGCCAGCAGCTCACTAGCGGGAGAAAGAGATACGCAGTATTTT
.	.	TRBV7-2	TRBJ1-6	CASSSRGFGNSPLHF	TGTGCCAGCAGCTCAAGGGGTTTTGGGAATTCACCCCTCCACTTT